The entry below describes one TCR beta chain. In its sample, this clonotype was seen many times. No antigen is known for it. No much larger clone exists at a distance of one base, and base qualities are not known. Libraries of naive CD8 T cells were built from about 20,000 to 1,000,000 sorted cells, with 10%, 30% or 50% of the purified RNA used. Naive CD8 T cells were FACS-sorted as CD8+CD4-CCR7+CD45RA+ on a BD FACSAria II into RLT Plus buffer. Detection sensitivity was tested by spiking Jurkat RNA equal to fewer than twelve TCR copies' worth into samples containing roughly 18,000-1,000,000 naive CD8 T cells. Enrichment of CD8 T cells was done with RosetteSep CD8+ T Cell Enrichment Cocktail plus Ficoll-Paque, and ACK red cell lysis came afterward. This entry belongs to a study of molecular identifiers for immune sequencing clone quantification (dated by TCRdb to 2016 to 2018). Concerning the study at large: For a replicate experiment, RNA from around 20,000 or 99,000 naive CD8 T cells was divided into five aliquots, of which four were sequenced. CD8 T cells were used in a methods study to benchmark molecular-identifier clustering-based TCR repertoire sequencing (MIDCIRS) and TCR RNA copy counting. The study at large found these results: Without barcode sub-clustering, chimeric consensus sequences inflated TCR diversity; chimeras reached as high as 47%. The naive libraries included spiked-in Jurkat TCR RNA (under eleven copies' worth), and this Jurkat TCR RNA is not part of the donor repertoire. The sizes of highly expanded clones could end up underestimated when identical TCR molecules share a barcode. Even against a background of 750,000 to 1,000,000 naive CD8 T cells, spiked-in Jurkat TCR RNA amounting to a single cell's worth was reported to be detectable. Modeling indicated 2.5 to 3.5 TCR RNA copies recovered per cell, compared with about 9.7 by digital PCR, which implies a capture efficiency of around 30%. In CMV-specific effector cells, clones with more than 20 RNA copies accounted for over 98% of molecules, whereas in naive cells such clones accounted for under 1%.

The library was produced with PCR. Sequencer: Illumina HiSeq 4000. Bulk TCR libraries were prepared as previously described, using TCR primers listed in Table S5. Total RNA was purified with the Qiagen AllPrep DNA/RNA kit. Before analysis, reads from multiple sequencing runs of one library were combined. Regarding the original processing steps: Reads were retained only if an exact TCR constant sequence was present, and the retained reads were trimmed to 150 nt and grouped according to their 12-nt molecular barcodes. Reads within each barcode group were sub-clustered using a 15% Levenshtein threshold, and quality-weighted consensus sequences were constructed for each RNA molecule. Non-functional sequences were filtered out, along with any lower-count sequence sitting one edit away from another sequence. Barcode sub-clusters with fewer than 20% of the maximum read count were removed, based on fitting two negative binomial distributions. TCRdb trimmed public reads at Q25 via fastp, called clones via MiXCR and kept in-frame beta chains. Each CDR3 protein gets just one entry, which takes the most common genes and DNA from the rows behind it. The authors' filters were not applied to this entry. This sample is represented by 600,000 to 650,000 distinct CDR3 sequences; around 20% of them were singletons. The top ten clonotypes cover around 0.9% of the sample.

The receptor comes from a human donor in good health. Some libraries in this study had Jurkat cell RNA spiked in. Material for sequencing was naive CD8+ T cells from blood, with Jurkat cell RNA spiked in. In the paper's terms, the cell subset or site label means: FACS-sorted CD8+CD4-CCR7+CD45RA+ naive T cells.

In nucleotide form, the sequence is TGTGCCAGTAGAGTTACAGGGTACGGCAATCAGCCCCAGCATTTT. Translated, it reads CASRVTGYGNQPQHF. This chain joins TRBV19 to TRBJ1-5, and TRBD1 may be the D gene, going by 6 matching bases. The germline V gene (reference sequence) supplies CDR1 LNHDA and CDR2 SQIVND. The CDR3 sequence holds 15 residues, the cysteine and phenylalanine included. The only DNA kept is the CDR3, 45 bases in frame from the first base. V loses 6 bases, J loses 2 bases, and the germline ends lie 14 bases apart.